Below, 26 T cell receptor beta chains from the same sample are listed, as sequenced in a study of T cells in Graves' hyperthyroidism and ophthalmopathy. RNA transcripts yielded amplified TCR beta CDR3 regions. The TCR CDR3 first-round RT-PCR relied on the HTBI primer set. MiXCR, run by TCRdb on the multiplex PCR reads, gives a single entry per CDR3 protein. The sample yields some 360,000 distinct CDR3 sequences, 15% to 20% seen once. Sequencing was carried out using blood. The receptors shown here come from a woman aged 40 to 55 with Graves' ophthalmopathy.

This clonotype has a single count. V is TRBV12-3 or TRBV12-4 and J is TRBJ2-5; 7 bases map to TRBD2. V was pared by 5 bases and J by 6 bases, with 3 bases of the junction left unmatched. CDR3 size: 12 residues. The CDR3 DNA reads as TGTGCCAGCAGTGAAGCGGGGAAGACCCAGTACTTC. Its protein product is CASSEAGKTQYF.

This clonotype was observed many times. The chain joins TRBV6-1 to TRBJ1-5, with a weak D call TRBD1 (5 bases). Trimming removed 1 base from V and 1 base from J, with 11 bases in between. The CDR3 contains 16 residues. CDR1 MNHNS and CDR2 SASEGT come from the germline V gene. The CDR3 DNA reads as TGTGCCAGCAGTGAAGGCGGGGGGGGAAGCAATCAGCCCCAGCATTTT. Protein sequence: CASSEGGGGSNQPQHF.

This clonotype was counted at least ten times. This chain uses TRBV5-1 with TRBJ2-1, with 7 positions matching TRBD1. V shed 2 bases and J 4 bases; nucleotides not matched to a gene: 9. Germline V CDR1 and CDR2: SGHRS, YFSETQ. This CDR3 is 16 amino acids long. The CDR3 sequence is CASSFEGAGVYNEQFF. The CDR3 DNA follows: TGCGCCAGCAGCTTCGAGGGGGCAGGAGTTTACAATGAGCAGTTCTTC.

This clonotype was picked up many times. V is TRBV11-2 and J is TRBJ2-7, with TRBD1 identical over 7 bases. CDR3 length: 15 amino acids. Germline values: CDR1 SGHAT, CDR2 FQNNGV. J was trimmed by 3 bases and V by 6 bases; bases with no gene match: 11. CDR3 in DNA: TGTGCCAGCAGTTCGACACGACAGGGCCGCTACGAGCAGTACTTC. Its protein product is CASSSTRQGRYEQYF. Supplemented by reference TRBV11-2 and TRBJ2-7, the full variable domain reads EAGVAQSPRYKIIEKRQSVAFWCNPISGHATLYWYQQILGQGPKLLIQFQNNGVVDDSQLPKDRFSAERLKGVDSTLKIQPAKLEDSAVYLCASSSTRQGRYEQYFGPGTRLTVT.

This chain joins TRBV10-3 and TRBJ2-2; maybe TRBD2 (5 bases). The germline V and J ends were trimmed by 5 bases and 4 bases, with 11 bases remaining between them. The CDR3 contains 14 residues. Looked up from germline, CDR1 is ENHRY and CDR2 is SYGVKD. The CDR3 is CAISRDLSTGELFF. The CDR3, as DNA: TGTGCCATCAGTCGGGATTTGAGCACCGGGGAGCTGTTTTTT.

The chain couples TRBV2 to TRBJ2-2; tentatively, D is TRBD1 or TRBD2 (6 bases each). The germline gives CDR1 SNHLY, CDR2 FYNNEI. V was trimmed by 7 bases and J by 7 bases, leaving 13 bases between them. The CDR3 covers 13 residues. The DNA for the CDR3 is TGTGCCAGCACCCCGGGGGCGATCGGGGAGCTGTTTTTT. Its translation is CASTPGAIGELFF.

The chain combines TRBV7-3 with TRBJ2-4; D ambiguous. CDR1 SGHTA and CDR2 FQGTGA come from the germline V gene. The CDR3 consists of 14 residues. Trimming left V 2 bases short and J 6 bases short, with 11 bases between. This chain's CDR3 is CASSLDPAGNIQYF. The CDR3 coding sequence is TGTGCCAGCAGCTTAGACCCCGCCGGAAACATTCAGTACTTC.

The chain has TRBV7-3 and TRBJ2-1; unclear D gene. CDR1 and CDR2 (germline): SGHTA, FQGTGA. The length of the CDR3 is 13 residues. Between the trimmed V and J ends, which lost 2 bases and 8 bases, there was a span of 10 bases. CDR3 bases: TGTGCCAGCAGCTTAGGGTCCGGGCATGAGCAGTTCTTC. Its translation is CASSLGSGHEQFF.

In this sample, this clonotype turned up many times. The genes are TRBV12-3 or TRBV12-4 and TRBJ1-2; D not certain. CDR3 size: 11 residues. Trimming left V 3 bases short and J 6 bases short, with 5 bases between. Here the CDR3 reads CASSFGDGYTF. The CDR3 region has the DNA TGTGCCAGCAGTTTTGGGGATGGCTACACCTTC.

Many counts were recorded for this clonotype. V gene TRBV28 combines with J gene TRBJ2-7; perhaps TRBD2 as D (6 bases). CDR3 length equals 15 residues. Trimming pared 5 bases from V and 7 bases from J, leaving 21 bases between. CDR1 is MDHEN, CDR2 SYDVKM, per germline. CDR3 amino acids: CASSPNPVGLREQYF. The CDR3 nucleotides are TGTGCCAGCAGTCCCAACCCGGTTGGACTACGAGAGCAGTACTTC.

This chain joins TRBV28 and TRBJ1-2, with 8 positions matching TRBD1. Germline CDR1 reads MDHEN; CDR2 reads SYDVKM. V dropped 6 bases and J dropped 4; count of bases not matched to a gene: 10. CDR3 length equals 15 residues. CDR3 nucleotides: TGTGCCAGCAGGACTCAGACAGGGGTGCCCTATGGCTACACCTTC. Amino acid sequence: CASRTQTGVPYGYTF.

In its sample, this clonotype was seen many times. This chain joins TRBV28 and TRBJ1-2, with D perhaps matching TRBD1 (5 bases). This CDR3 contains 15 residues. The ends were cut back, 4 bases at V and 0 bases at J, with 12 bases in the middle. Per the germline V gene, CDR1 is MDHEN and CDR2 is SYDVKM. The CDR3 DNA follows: TGTGCCAGCAGTTCCACAGGACGGACTAACTATGGCTACACCTTC. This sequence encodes CASSSTGRTNYGYTF.

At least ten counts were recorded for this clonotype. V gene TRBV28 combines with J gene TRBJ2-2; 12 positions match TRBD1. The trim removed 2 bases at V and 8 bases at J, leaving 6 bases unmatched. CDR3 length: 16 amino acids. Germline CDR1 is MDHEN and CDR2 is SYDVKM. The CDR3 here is CASSLRGQGARGELFF. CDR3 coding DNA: TGTGCCAGCAGTTTAAGGGGACAGGGGGCAAGGGGGGAGCTGTTTTTT.

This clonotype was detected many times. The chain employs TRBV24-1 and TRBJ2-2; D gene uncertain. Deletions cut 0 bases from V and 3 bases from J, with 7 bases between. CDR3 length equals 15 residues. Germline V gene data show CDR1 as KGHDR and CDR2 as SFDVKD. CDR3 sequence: CATSDLPGYTGELFF. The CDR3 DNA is TGTGCCACCAGTGATTTGCCCGGGTACACCGGGGAGCTGTTTTTT.

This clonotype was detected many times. Here the CDR3 reads CASSSTSGRRTGELFF. CDR3 nucleotides: TGTGCCAGCAGCTCGACTAGCGGGAGACGCACCGGGGAGCTGTTTTTT. This chain links TRBV3-1 with TRBJ2-2, with 12 bases identical to TRBD2. The CDR3 is made up of 16 amino acids. The ends lost 5 bases at V and 4 bases at J; junction bases unmatched: 5. CDR1 and CDR2 (germline): LGHDT, YNNKEL (reference sequence).

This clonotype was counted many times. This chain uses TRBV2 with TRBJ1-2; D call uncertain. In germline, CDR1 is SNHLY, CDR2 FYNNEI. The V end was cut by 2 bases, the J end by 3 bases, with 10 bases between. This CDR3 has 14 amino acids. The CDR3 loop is CASSESAVDYGYTF. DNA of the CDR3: TGTGCCAGCAGTGAATCGGCCGTCGACTATGGCTACACCTTC.

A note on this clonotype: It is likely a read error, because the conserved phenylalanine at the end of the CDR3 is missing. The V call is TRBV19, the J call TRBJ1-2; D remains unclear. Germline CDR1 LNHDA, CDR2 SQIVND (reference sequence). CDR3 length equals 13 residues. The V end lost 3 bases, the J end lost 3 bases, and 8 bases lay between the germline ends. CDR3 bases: TGTGCCAGTAGTATCGTTGCGGACTATGGCTACACCTCC. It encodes CASSIVADYGYTS.

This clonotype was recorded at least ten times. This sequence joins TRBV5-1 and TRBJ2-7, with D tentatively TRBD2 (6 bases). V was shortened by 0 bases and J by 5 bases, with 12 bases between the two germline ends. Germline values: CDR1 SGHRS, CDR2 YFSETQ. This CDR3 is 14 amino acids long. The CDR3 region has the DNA TGCGCCAGCAGCTTGGACAGCGGAGGGAACGAGCAGTACTTC. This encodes CASSLDSGGNEQYF. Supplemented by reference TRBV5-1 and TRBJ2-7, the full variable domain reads KAGVTQTPRYLIKTRGQQVTLSCSPISGHRSVSWYQQTPGQGLQFLFEYFSETQRNKGNFPGRFSGRQFSNSRSEMNVSTLELGDSALYLCASSLDSGGNEQYFGPGTRLTVT.

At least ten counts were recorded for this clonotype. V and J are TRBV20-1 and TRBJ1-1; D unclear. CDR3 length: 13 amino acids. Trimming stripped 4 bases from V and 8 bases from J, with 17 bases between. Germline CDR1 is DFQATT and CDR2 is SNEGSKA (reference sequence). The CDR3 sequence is CSATPFSRPEAFF. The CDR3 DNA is TGCAGTGCTACGCCCTTCTCCCGTCCCGAAGCTTTCTTT.

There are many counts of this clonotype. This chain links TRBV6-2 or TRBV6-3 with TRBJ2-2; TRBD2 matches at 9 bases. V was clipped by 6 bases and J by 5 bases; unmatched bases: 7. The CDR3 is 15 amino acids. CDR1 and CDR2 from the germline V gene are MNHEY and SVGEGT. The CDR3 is CASSLSGSGTGELFF. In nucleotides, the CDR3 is TGTGCCAGCAGCCTTAGCGGGAGTGGGACCGGGGAGCTGTTTTTT.

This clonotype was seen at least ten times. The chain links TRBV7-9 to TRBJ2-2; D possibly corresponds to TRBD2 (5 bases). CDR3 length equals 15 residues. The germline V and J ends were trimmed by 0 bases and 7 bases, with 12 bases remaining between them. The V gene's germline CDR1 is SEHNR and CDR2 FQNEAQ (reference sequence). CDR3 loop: CASSLAGSRGGELFF. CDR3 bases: TGTGCCAGCAGCTTAGCGGGGAGCCGAGGCGGGGAGCTGTTTTTT.

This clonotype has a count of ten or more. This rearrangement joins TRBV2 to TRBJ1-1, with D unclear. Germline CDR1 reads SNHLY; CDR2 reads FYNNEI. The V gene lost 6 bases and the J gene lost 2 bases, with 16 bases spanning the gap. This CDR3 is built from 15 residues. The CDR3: CASRLPDGVNTEAFF. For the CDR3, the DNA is TGTGCCAGCAGGCTACCGGACGGTGTTAACACTGAAGCTTTCTTT.

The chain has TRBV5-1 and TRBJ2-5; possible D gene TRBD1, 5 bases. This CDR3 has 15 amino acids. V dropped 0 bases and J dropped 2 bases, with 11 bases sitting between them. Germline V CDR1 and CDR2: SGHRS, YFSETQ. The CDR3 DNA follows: TGCGCCAGCAGCTTGGTTTTCGACAGACAAGAGACCCAGTACTTC. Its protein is CASSLVFDRQETQYF.

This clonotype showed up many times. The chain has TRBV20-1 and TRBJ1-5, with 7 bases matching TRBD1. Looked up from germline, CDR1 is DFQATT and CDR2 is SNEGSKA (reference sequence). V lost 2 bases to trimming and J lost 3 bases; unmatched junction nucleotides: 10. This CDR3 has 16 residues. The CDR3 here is CSARPSDRAPNQPQHF. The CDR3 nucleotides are TGCAGTGCTAGACCGAGCGACAGGGCTCCCAATCAGCCCCAGCATTTT.

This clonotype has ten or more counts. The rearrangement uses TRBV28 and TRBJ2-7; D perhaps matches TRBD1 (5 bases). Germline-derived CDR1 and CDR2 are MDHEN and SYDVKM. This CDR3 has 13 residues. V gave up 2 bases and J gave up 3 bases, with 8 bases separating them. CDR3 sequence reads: CASSLRGYYEQYF. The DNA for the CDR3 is TGTGCCAGCAGTTTAAGGGGATACTACGAGCAGTACTTC.

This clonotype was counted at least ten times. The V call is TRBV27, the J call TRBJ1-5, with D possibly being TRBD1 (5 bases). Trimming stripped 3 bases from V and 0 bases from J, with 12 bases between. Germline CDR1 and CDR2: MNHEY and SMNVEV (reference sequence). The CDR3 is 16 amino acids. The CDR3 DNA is TGTGCCAGCAGTTTGGGAGGACATTATAGCAATCAGCCCCAGCATTTT. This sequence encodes CASSLGGHYSNQPQHF.